This T cell receptor beta chain was profiled in a study of cytomegalovirus exposure and HLA in healthy donors. Germline V CDR1 and CDR2: WNHNN, SYGVQD (reference sequence). The CDR3 length is 14 residues. With V trimmed by 6 bases and J by 4 bases, 6 bases remained unmatched. A multiplex PCR was run with 60 Vbeta primers and 13 Jbeta primers. The data were produced by immunoSEQ multiplex PCR, yet TCRdb's version contains in-frame clones alone and is incomplete. Counted here are some 170,000 clones, 75% to 85% occurring once; the ten biggest clones make up 3.7%. Regarding the study as a whole: The authors reported that TCR beta sequences could predict HLA-A and HLA-B alleles. These predictions were accurate for most subjects in the first cohort. In a later analysis, HLA-associated beta chains showed higher expansion and lower generation probabilities than comparable chains. The analysis excluded some indistinguishable V segments, including TRBV6-2 and TRBV6-3. Common viral pathogens seemed, in a later analysis, to connect with several of the most significant clusters.

In regard to this clone: Its antigen is unidentified.

Sequencing input: PBMCs. The source is a woman in her fifties or sixties in good health and CMV-seropositive. This chain connects TRBV10-1 to TRBJ2-1; 7 nucleotides line up with TRBD2. Here the CDR3 reads CASRVERGYNEQFF. For the CDR3, the DNA is TGCGCCAGCAGGGTAGAGCGGGGATACAATGAGCAGTTCTTC.